The present T cell receptor (beta chain) was sequenced within a study of cytomegalovirus exposure and HLA in healthy donors (dated by TCRdb to 2016 to 2017). Describing the broader study: According to a later analysis, one platform produced both the roughly 130 validation repertoires and the 620 or so repertoires of the first cohort. The study aimed to test whether cataloging public T cell receptors could reveal signatures of past pathogen exposure. In addition to the first cohort of 666 subjects, a separate validation cohort of 130 or so different subjects was used. High-throughput TCR immunosequencing, statistical association of individual TCRs with disease status, and machine learning were combined to predict cytomegalovirus infection status. Study-wide findings and limitations: In vitro tests confirmed that three of the cytomegalovirus-associated TCR beta chains recognize cytomegalovirus antigens. Most TCR sequences were seen in very few donors, while some public TCRs were found in many individuals. All 120 or so repertoires were used to score co-occurrence in the validation cohort in a later analysis, because that analysis had no HLA typing for the cohort. A later analysis found that TCRs clustered in the first cohort also tended to co-occur in the 100 to 150 validation repertoires, with more than 90% of cluster scores above 0. Cytomegalovirus status was reported to be diagnosed by the classifier with high specificity and sensitivity in both the original and validation cohorts. It was suggested by the authors that the approach could potentially be generalized to other disease states and immunological phenotypes. The study gave a list of 150 to 200 TCR beta chains associated with cytomegalovirus.

Details on this clone: Its antigen is currently not known. One base away there is no much larger clone; base qualities are not given.

The library relied on the immunoSEQ multiplex PCR assay. Per the source publication's procedure: A statistical classification framework was developed to diagnose cytomegalovirus status using the catalog of TCR beta chain sequences. Sourced from immuneACCESS, this table was stored by TCRdb with only in-frame sequences that have V and J called. A share of the clones is absent; for the studies checked, an unresolved V gene accounts for under half, and the remainder has no known explanation. Clonal size and the V and J genes are those of that table, whereas D and trimming came from the DNA. Recorded for this sample are 130,000 or so clones; approximately 87% of them occurred a single time. The ten largest clonotypes hold about 2% of the sample. From V the trimming removes 5 bases and from J it removes 4 bases, while the gene matches leave 11 bases of the junction unaccounted for. The CDR3 measures 16 amino acids from cysteine to phenylalanine. Only the CDR3 DNA is retained, 48 bases long and in frame from the first base. From the germline V gene (reference sequence), CDR1 is SEHNR and CDR2 is FQNEAQ.

Donors formed part of the validation cohort, which comprised about 130 subjects and was distinct from the first cohort of some 700 subjects. The material sequenced was PBMCs. The chain was built from TRBV7-9 and TRBJ1-3, with TRBD1 identical over 7 junction bases. The clonotype comes from a woman in her 30s in good health and CMV-seronegative. The bases are TGTGCCAGCAGCCCGTGGGACAGTTCTAGAGGAAACACCATATATTTT. The resulting protein is CASSPWDSSRGNTIYF. Beyond the CDR3, the reference TRBV7-9 and TRBJ1-3 genes provide the residues; the full variable domain reads: DTGVSQNPRHKITKRGQNVTFRCDPISEHNRLYWYRQTLGQGPEFLTYFQNEAQLEKSRLLSDRFSAERPKGSFSTLEIQRTEQGDSAMYLCASSPWDSSRGNTIYFGEGSWLTVV.